A selection of T cell receptor beta chains follows, all from one sample in a study of blood T cells in healthy people across ages. TCRdb reanalysed the 5' RACE reads using MiXCR and keeps one entry per CDR3 protein. This sample has some 1.8 million distinct CDR3 sequences, with approximately 39% found just once. Sequenced: blood. The source is a human donor in good health. Each CDR3 is given with its conserved first and last residue.

CASSYPAPPVVPRSEAFF | TRBV6-5
CAGSYFGGPGEQYF | TRBV28
CASRGGIDKGTQYF | TRBV6-1
CASSVQGTVSYEQYF | TRBV7-2
CASSLSGGLKNIQYF | TRBV12-3/TRBV12-4
CASSLDKWEQYF | TRBV11-2
CASSRKGKDGYTF | TRBV3-1
CASSQDPSEVDTQYF | TRBV4-2
CSVGGTQSGDGTDTQYF | TRBV29-1
CASSLRELTEAFF | TRBV12-3/TRBV12-4
CASSHGSLQGGSDTQYF | TRBV4-2
CSVEAGQGYNEQFF | TRBV29-1
CASSLEARGDGNEQFF | TRBV5-1
CSVAGSRGGDTQYF | TRBV29-1
CSALGQVGTDTQYF | TRBV20-1